This T cell receptor beta chain was profiled in a study of identical twins (dated by TCRdb to 2016 to 2018). About the investigation overall: TCR alpha and beta repertoires from monozygotic twins, unrelated adults of various ages and cord blood were deep-sequenced to test whether fetal clonotypes persist. To rule out contamination, replicate twin experiments were performed at different times with different library preparation protocols.

Cut back by 3 bases and 5 bases, the V and J ends lie 17 bases apart. From the cysteine up to the phenylalanine, the CDR3 has a length of 15 residues. The retained sequence is limited to the CDR3, 45 bases, with the frame set at the first base. From the germline V gene, CDR1 is ENHRY and CDR2 is SYGVKD. Library preparation was by 5' RACE. The listed sequencing device is Illumina HiSeq 2000. Template switching introduced a universal primer binding site; the final cDNA contained a unique molecular identifier, enabling accurate counting of TCR cDNA molecules. Specific primers in the conserved constant-segment region were used to synthesize first-strand cDNA for TCR alpha and beta chains. To control for contamination, every cDNA library carried two barcodes: a SMART-Mk sample barcode plus Illumina barcodes. TruSeq adapter sequences and Illumina sample barcodes were added in two successive PCR steps. Sequencing of the TCR alpha and beta cDNA libraries was done on the Illumina HiSeq platform using custom primers. Per the source publication's procedure: MiGEC processed the raw reads to extract unique molecular identifiers, while MiXCR was used to determine the CDR3 positions. For each individual, recombination models were inferred using an EM algorithm with the repgenHMM and IGoR tools. The analysis of shared clonotypes was done with the tcR package in R, with sharing normalized by the product of cloneset sizes. To study raw recombination without the effects of thymic and clonal selection, out-of-frame nonproductive sequences were analyzed. The public sequencing data were trimmed at Q25 with fastp and processed into clonotypes with MiXCR by TCRdb, which kept only in-frame beta chains. Under each unique CDR3 protein, matching rows form one entry showing the most common genes and DNA. The V and J calls were not made by the authors but by TCRdb's processing. Across this sample there are roughly 750,000 distinct CDR3 sequences, with about 20% seen only once. The ten most abundant clones make up over 4% of the sample.

Points on this clonotype: Its target antigen remains unknown. One base away there is no much larger clone; base qualities are not given.

All donors were healthy Caucasians. The twin cohort comprised three pairs of female monozygotic twins, all aged roughly 18 to 30 years. The RNA used for TCR libraries was isolated from peripheral blood mononuclear cells. Points the paper makes about the study in general: In beta out-of-frame sequences, excess twin sharing was weaker, because having fewer shared sequences lowered the signal-to-noise ratio. Invariant T cells such as MAIT and iNKT could partly confound zero-insertion analyses, although diverse VJ usage argued against such confounding for most clonotypes. Recombination models systematically underestimated out-of-frame TCR alpha sharing in monozygotic twins but agreed with sharing between unrelated individuals. Fewer insertions were carried by abundant cord blood beta clonotypes, a similar but weaker trend appeared in young adult naive repertoires, and no such trend appeared in memory repertoires. Conclusions relied on cross-sectional statistical analysis, since the same donors could not be followed over many years. Compared with coincidental sharing between unrelated individuals, out-of-frame TCR alpha sequences shared between twins had an excess of sequences with low generation probability.

The sample was also reused in another study, on T cells expressing NK-cell markers. The second publication reports: In sorted CD3+CD56+NKG2C+, CD3+CD56+NKG2C- and CD3+CD56-NKG2C+ T-cell subsets from about 8 donors, TCR beta-chain repertoires were profiled. Among the eight sequenced donors, only one was HCMV-seronegative, while the other seven were HCMV-seropositive. In several experiments an anti-gammadeltaTCR antibody was added to restrict sorting to alphabetaTCR-expressing T cells. In about 6 donors, the dominant CD3+CD56+NKG2C+ clonotypes were found to rank among the top 10 CD8+ clonotypes and to make up about 1.0-7.5% of CD8+ T cells. Those dominant clonotypes were again the most abundant among CD3+CD56-NKG2C+ cells in a few donors, at about 28.3-65%. Whether the expanded NKG2C-expressing T cell clones were specific for HCMV antigens remained unclear. The study sequenced eight donors, all healthy volunteers chosen at random: three men and five women. To determine HCMV serostatus, a commercial ELISA kit was used to detect HCMV-specific IgG in serum. For over five donors, bulk peripheral blood T-cell repertoires were additionally sequenced from unsorted PBMC. MIGEC was used to demultiplex reads and group reads by UMI, and MiTCR was used to assemble and quantify clonotypes. Only TCR cDNA sequences supported by at least two reads were kept to exclude erroneous sequences. The tcR package was used for downstream repertoire analysis, with clonotypes matched between fractions based on CDR3 nucleotide sequence plus V segment. VDJmatch was used to annotate antigen specificity against VDJdb, with one amino acid substitution in CDR3 allowed.

The specimen sequenced was PBMCs. The clonotype comes from a woman between 18 and 30 years old in good health. The V and J genes are TRBV10-3 and TRBJ2-7, and perhaps TRBD1 as D gene, on 5 matching bases. The bases are TGTGCCATCAGTGATGTTTGGGGCGAGACCCACGAGCAGTACTTC. It translates as CAISDVWGETHEQYF.